This paragraph reports one T cell receptor beta chain. Its antigen remains unidentified. The data were taken from a study of cytomegalovirus exposure and HLA in healthy donors. Study-level findings and limits: There were a few CMV-associated chains whose specificity for CMV antigens was confirmed in vitro.

PCR employed 60 Vbeta and 13 Jbeta primers. Profiling relied on immunoSEQ multiplex PCR, and the TCRdb table lists in-frame clones only, not all of them. The sample comprises over 95,000 clones, 70% to 80% of which are singletons, and about 12% rests with the top ten. Germline V CDR1 and CDR2: LNHDA, SQIVND (reference sequence). Trimming cost V 3 bases and J 2 bases, with 10 bases left between them. This CDR3 contains 14 residues. The source material was PBMCs. This rearrangement joins TRBV19 to TRBJ1-1, with D tentatively TRBD1 (5 bases). The clonotype was recovered from a woman aged 40 to 50 in good health and CMV-seropositive. Here the CDR3 DNA reads TGTGCCAGTAGTATTAGTCAGGGAAACACTGAAGCTTTCTTT. Its translation is CASSISQGNTEAFF.